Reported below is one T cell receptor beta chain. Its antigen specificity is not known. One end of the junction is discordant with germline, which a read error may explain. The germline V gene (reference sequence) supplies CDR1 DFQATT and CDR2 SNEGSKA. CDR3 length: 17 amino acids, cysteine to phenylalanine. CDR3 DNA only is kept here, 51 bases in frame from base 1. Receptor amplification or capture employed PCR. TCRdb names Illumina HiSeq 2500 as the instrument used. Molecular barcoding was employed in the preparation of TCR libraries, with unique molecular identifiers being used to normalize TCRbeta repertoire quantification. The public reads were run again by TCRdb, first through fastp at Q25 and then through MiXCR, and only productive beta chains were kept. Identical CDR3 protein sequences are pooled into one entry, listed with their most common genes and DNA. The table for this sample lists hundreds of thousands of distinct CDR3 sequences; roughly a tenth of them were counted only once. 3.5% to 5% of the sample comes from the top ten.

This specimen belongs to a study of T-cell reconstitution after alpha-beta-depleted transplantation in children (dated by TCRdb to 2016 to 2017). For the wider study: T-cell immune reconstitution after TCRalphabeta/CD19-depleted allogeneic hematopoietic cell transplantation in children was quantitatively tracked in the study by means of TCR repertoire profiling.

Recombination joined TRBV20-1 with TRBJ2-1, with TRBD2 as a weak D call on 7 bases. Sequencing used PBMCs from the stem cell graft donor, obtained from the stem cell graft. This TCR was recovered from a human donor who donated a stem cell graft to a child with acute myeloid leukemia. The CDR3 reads CSAGGGFAGESGNVQFF. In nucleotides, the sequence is TGCAGTGCTGGGGGCGGGTTCGCGGGAGAGAGCGGCAATGTGCAGTTCTTC.